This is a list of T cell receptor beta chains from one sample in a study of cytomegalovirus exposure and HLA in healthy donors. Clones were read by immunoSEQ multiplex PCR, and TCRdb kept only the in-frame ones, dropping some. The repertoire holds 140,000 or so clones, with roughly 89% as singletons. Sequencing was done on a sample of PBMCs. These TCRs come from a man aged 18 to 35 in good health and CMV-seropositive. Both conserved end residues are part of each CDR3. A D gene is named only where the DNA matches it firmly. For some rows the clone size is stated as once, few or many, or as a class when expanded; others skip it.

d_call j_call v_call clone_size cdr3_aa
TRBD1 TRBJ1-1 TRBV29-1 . CSVKGQGIGNTEAFF
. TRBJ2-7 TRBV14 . CASSPGIAKYEQYF
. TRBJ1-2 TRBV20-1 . CSAEGRYGYTF
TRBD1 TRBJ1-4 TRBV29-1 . CSVVTGGTGGEKLFF
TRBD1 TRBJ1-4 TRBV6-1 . CASINRGLVNEKLFF
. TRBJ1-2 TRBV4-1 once CASSQIGRDYGYTF
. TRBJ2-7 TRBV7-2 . CASHDSSYEQYF
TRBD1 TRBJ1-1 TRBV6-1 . CASSGQGRAEAFF
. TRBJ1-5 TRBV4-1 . CASSQDGWQPQHF
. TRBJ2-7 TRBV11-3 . CASRQDIGRNEQYF